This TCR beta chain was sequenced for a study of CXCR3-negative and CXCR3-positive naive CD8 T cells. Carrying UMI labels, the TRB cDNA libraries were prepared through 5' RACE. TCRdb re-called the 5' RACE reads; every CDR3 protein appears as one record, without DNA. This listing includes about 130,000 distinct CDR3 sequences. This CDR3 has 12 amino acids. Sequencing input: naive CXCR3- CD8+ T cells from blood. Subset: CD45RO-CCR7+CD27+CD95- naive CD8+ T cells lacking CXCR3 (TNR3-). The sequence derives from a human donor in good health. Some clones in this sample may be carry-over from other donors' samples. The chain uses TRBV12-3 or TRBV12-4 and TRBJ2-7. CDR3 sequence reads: CASSLNNYEQYF.